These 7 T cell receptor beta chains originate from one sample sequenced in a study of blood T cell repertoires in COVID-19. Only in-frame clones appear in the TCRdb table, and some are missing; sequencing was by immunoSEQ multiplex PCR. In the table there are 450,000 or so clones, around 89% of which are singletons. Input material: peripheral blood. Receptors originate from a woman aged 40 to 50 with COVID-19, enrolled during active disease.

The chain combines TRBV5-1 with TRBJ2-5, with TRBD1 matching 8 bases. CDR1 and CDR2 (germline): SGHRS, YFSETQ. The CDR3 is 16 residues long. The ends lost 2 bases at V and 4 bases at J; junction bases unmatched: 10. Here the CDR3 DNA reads TGCGCCAGCAGCTTTATCTCCAGGGGGCGTGGAGAGACCCAGTACTTC. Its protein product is CASSFISRGRGETQYF.

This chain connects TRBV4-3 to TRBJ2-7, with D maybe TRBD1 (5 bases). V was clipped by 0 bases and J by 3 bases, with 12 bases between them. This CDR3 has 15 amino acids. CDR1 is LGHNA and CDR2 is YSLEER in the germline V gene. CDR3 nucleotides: TGCGCCAGCAGCCAAGAACCCAGGGCAGACTACGAGCAGTACTTC. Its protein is CASSQEPRADYEQYF.

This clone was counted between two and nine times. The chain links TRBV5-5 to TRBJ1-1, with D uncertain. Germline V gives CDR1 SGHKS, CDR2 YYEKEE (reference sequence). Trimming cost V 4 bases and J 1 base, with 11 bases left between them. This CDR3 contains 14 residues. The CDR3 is CASSRGGSNTEAFF. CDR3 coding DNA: TGTGCCAGCAGCCGGGGTGGGTCGAACACTGAAGCTTTCTTT.

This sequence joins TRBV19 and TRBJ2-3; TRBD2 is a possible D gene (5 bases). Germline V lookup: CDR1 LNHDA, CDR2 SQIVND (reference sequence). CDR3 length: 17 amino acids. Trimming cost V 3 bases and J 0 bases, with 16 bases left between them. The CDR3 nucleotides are TGTGCCAGTAGTATTTCGAGTCTAGCCCCAAGCACAGATACGCAGTATTTT. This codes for CASSISSLAPSTDTQYF.

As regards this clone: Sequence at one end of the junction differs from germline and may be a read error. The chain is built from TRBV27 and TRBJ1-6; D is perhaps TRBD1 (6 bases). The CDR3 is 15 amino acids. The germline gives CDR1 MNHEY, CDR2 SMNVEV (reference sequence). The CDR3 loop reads CASSLTGHYTSPLHF. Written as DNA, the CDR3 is TGTGCCAGCAGTTTAACGGGACACTATACTTCACCCCTCCACTTT.

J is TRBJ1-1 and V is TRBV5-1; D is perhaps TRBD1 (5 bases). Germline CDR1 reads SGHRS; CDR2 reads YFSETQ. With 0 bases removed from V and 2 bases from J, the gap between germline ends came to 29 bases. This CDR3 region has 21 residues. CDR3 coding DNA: TGCGCCAGCAGCTTGGACACTCTCCGGGGGGAACCGGGGTCCCGAAACACTGAAGCTTTCTTT. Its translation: CASSLDTLRGEPGSRNTEAFF. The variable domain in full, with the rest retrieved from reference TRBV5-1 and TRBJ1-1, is KAGVTQTPRYLIKTRGQQVTLSCSPISGHRSVSWYQQTPGQGLQFLFEYFSETQRNKGNFPGRFSGRQFSNSRSEMNVSTLELGDSALYLCASSLDTLRGEPGSRNTEAFFGQGTRLTVV.

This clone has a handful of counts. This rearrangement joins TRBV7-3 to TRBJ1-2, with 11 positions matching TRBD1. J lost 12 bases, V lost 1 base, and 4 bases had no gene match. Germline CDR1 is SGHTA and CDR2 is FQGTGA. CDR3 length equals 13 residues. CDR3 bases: TGTGCCAGCAGCTTAATGGGACAGGGGGAAGACACCTTC. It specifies CASSLMGQGEDTF.